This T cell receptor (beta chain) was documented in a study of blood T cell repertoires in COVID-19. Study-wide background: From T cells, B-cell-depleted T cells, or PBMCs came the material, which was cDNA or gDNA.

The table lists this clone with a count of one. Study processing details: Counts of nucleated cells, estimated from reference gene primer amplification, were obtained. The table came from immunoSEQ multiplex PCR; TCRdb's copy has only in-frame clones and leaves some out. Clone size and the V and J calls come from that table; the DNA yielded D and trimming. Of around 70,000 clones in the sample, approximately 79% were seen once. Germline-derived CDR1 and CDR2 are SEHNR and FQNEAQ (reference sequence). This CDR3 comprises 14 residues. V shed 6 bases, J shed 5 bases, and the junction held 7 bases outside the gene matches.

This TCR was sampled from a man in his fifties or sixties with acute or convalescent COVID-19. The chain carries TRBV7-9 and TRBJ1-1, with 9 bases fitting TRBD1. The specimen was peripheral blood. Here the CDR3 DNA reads TGTGCCAGCAGGATGGACAGGGGAGGAACTGAAGCTTTCTTT. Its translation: CASRMDRGGTEAFF.